This entry lists 20 T cell receptor beta chains sequenced from one sample in a study of Tregs in tolerant kidney transplant recipients. Assay used: immunoSEQ multiplex PCR; TCRdb lists only in-frame clones, some missing. The table lists approximately 49,000 clones. The material was CD4+ T cells from blood, obtained before the transplant. The receptor set was obtained from a human donor who received a combined kidney and bone marrow transplant.

Note on this clone: With the read ending 3 residues before the CDR3 end, the germline J gene is used to fill in that end. The rearrangement uses TRBV19 and TRBJ1-6; maybe TRBD1 (5 bases). The CDR3 totals 13 residues. Germline CDR1 LNHDA, CDR2 SQIVND (reference sequence). Deletions cut 9 bases from V and 1 base from J, with 7 bases between. The CDR3 sequence is CASGGSYNSPLHF. The DNA read from the CDR3 is TGTGCCAGCGGGGGTTCCTATAATTCACCC.

On this clone: The read is 3 residues too short to cover the CDR3 end, so that end is filled in from the germline J gene. The rearrangement uses TRBV30 and TRBJ1-5; no reliable D call. Germline CDR1 and CDR2: GTSNPN and SVGIG (reference sequence). V lost 3 bases, J lost 9 bases, and 12 bases lay in between. The CDR3 runs to 12 residues. The chain's CDR3 is CAWSFSKGPQHF. CDR3 DNA (partial): TGTGCCTGGAGCTTCTCGAAGGGGCCC. The entire variable domain, with the rest obtained from reference TRBV30 and TRBJ1-5, is as follows: SQTIHQWPATLVQPVGSPLSLECTVEGTSNPNLYWYRQAAGRGLQLLFYSVGIGQISSEVPQNLSASRPQDRQFILSSKKLLLSDSGFYLCAWSFSKGPQHFGDGTRLSIL.

Remarks on this clone: Coverage ceases 3 residues before the CDR3 finishes, and the germline J gene fills in the end. The gene calls are TRBV7-9 and TRBJ2-1; 11 nucleotides align to TRBD1. CDR3 length equals 15 residues. V lost 5 bases and J lost 3; bases outside the gene matches: 3. Germline V gene data show CDR1 as SEHNR and CDR2 as FQNEAQ (reference sequence). CDR3 region: CASSPDRGLYNEQFF. CDR3 DNA, as far as it was read: TGTGCCAGCAGCCCGGACAGGGGGCTCTACAATGAG.

Of note for this clone: The read terminates 3 residues ahead of where the CDR3 ends, so the germline J gene completes it. This chain uses TRBV7-2 with TRBJ2-7, with a possible D match to TRBD1 (5 bases). The V and J ends lost 2 bases and 2 bases respectively, with 13 bases between them. Germline V gene lookup returns CDR1 SGHTA and CDR2 FQGNSA. The CDR3 consists of 15 residues. Partial CDR3 DNA: TGTGCCAGCAGCTTACGACTGTGGGGCCCCTACGAG. Translated: CASSLRLWGPYE. The complete CDR3 protein is CASSLRLWGPYEQYF.

About this clone itself: The read halts 3 residues ahead of the CDR3 end, with the missing end drawn from the germline J gene. This chain joins TRBV19 and TRBJ2-3; TRBD1 matches 10 bases. The trim removed 5 bases at V and 4 bases at J, leaving 3 bases unmatched. CDR1 is LNHDA and CDR2 is SQIVND in the germline V gene (reference sequence). CDR3 length equals 14 residues. CDR3: CASSWDRGADTQYF. CDR3 DNA (partial): TGTGCCAGTAGTTGGGACAGGGGAGCAGATACG.

With respect to this clone: The read stops 3 residues short of the end of the CDR3; the missing end is completed from the germline J gene. The chain carries TRBV5-8 and TRBJ2-7; TRBD2 aligns across 7 bases. CDR3 size: 15 residues. Germline CDR1 and CDR2: SGHTS and YDEGEE. V shed 0 bases and J 5 bases; nucleotides not matched to a gene: 8. Partial CDR3 DNA: TGTGCCAGCAGCTTGGGGGCGGGAGCGATCAACGAG. Translated: CASSLGAGAINE. The complete CDR3 reads CASSLGAGAINEQYF.

With respect to this clone: The read ends 3 residues before the CDR3 terminus; that terminus is restored from the germline J gene. The chain links TRBV2 to TRBJ2-1, with 11 positions matching TRBD2. After removal of 5 bases from V and 4 bases from J, the junction contained 4 bases not matched to a gene. Germline loops: CDR1 SNHLY, CDR2 FYNNEI. The CDR3 is made up of 15 amino acids. CDR3 protein: CASSTSGSSYNEQFF. The CDR3 DNA, read in part, is TGTGCCAGCAGTACTAGCGGGAGTTCGTACAATGAG. The full variable domain, with the rest looked up from reference TRBV2 and TRBJ2-1, is EPEVTQTPSHQVTQMGQEVILRCVPISNHLYFYWYRQILGQKVEFLVSFYNNEISEKSEIFDDQFSVERPDGSNFTLKIRSTKLEDSAMYFCASSTSGSSYNEQFFGPGTRLTVL.

Notes on this clone: The read stops 3 residues short of the end of the CDR3; the missing end is completed from the germline J gene. The chain links TRBV5-1 to TRBJ2-7, with 7 bases fitting TRBD1. The trim removed 4 bases at V and 0 bases at J, leaving 7 bases unmatched. Germline CDR1 SGHRS, CDR2 YFSETQ. The CDR3 has 15 amino acids. This chain's CDR3 is CASSMRQGSSYEQYF. CDR3 bases read: TGCGCCAGCAGCATGCGACAGGGTAGCTCCTACGAG.

Regarding this clone: The read terminates 3 residues ahead of where the CDR3 ends, so the germline J gene completes it. The chain combines TRBV20-1 with TRBJ2-3, with 7 positions matching TRBD2. V shed 0 bases, J shed 1 base, and the junction held 4 bases outside the gene matches. The length of the CDR3 is 15 residues. The germline V gene has CDR1 DFQATT and CDR2 SNEGSKA (reference sequence). The CDR3 loop is CSARDPGRGTDTQYF. CDR3 DNA (partial): TGCAGTGCTAGAGATCCGGGGAGGGGCACAGATACG.

A word on this clone: The read ends 3 residues before the CDR3 terminus; that terminus is restored from the germline J gene. V usage is TRBV20-1 and J usage is TRBJ2-1; D unclear. The CDR3 length is 12 residues. The V gene's germline CDR1 is DFQATT and CDR2 SNEGSKA (reference sequence). Between the trimmed V and J ends, which lost 3 bases and 6 bases, there was a span of 9 bases. Here the CDR3 reads CSASRLLNEQFF. CDR3 bases read: TGCAGTGCTAGCAGGCTACTCAATGAG.

Worth noting for this clone: Coverage ceases 3 residues before the CDR3 finishes, and the germline J gene fills in the end. V is TRBV5-1 and J is TRBJ2-2; 10 nucleotides agree with TRBD2. Germline V gene lookup returns CDR1 SGHRS and CDR2 YFSETQ. With 4 bases clipped from V and 1 base from J, the junction kept 13 bases outside the gene matches. The CDR3 is 19 residues long. The CDR3 bases that were read are TGCGCCAGCAGCGTAAACCTGGCTAGCGGGAGTGGGAACACCGGGGAG. It yields the protein CASSVNLASGSGNTGE. The complete CDR3 protein is CASSVNLASGSGNTGELFF.

For this clone: The CDR3 extends 3 residues past the end of the read, so its final part is completed from the germline J gene. The chain employs TRBV30 and TRBJ1-4; 7 bases line up with TRBD1. The CDR3 sequence is 14 residues long. J lost 7 bases, V lost 4 bases, and 9 bases had no gene match. CDR1 and CDR2 from the germline V gene are GTSNPN and SVGIG (reference sequence). CDR3: CAWKDRVVGEKLFF. The CDR3 DNA, read in part, is TGTGCCTGGAAAGACAGGGTTGTCGGTGAAAAA. The variable domain in full, with the rest retrieved from reference TRBV30 and TRBJ1-4, is SQTIHQWPATLVQPVGSPLSLECTVEGTSNPNLYWYRQAAGRGLQLLFYSVGIGQISSEVPQNLSASRPQDRQFILSSKKLLLSDSGFYLCAWKDRVVGEKLFFGSGTQLSVL.

Worth noting for this clone: The read terminates 3 residues ahead of where the CDR3 ends, so the germline J gene completes it. V and J are TRBV20-1 and TRBJ2-7, with TRBD2 matching over 7 bases. V was pared by 1 base and J by 0 bases, with 6 bases of the junction left unmatched. Germline V lookup: CDR1 DFQATT, CDR2 SNEGSKA (reference sequence). The CDR3 has 15 residues. CDR3 DNA (partial): TGCAGTGCTAGAGTGGGGGGGTCAAGCTCCTACGAG. Translating it yields CSARVGGSSSYE. The full CDR3 protein reads CSARVGGSSSYEQYF.

Note on this clone: Sequencing ends 3 residues short of the CDR3 end; the germline J gene provides the rest. The sample holds other DNA sequences that translate to the same CDR3. This chain connects TRBV29-1 to TRBJ1-1; TRBD1 matches at 7 bases. CDR1 SQVTM and CDR2 ANQGSEA come from the germline V gene. The CDR3 has 14 amino acids. V lost 4 bases and J lost 2; bases outside the gene matches: 7. The CDR3 loop is CSVGGRGLNTEAFF. The CDR3 DNA, read in part, is TGCAGCGTTGGAGGAAGGGGGCTCAACACTGAA.

As regards this clone: The sequenced fragment ends 3 residues before the CDR3 boundary, so the rest is inferred from the germline J gene. This sequence joins TRBV2 and TRBJ1-1; maybe TRBD1 (5 bases). Trimming took off 4 bases at V and 4 bases at J, with 13 bases between the two ends. This CDR3 contains 14 residues. CDR1 is SNHLY and CDR2 is FYNNEI in the germline V gene. The part of the CDR3 DNA that was read is TGTGCCAGCAGTGCGGGGGTAGTGGGCACTGAA. It translates to CASSAGVVGTE. The CDR3 in full is CASSAGVVGTEAFF.

On this clone itself: The DNA ends 3 residues before the CDR3 does, and the rest of the CDR3 is filled in from the germline J gene. The chain has TRBV7-2 and TRBJ2-7; 9 bases line up with TRBD1. Germline trimming cut 5 bases from V and 6 bases from J; bases unmatched to any gene: 11. The germline V gene has CDR1 SGHTA and CDR2 FQGNSA. This CDR3 has 15 residues. CDR3 bases read: TGTGCCAGCAGCCAGAACAGGGGGCCGAACAGCGAG. As protein: CASSQNRGPNSE. The full-length CDR3 reads as CASSQNRGPNSEQYF.

As regards this clone: Sequencing ends 3 residues short of the CDR3 end; the germline J gene provides the rest. V gene TRBV7-6 combines with J gene TRBJ2-7; 9 nucleotides match TRBD1. Trimming took 5 bases from V and 3 from J; bases not matched to a gene: 5. CDR1 and CDR2 (germline): SGHVS, FNYEAQ. This CDR3 has 14 residues. CDR3 loop: CASSRQGGVYEQYF. Partial CDR3 DNA: TGTGCCAGCAGCCGACAGGGGGGGGTCTACGAG.

About this clone itself: Read data end 3 residues before the CDR3 end; the end is taken from the germline J gene. The chain joins TRBV6-2 or TRBV6-3 to TRBJ2-3, with 11 bases matching TRBD2. V dropped 2 bases and J dropped 6; count of bases not matched to a gene: 10. In germline, CDR1 is MNHEY, CDR2 SVGEGT. The CDR3 is made up of 17 amino acids. CDR3 in amino acids: CASSYKPLAGVGDTQYF. The sequenced part of the CDR3 DNA is TGTGCCAGCAGTTACAAACCACTAGCGGGAGTAGGGGATACG.

Incomplete CDR3 DNA: TGTGCCAGCAGTGAAGGGGCGGGACTGAGCTATGGC. Translation: CASSEGAGLSYG. The full CDR3 reads CASSEGAGLSYGYTF. The gene calls are TRBV6-1 and TRBJ1-2; D may be TRBD1 (5 bases). Read coverage stops 3 residues before the CDR3 terminus; the germline J gene supplies the remainder. Germline V gene sequence: CDR1 MNHNS, CDR2 SASEGT. The CDR3 is made up of 15 amino acids. V lost 1 base, J lost 4 bases, and 13 bases lay in between.

To note about this clone: The read terminates 3 residues ahead of where the CDR3 ends, so the germline J gene completes it. The chain has TRBV19 and TRBJ2-7; the D gene is possibly TRBD1 (6 bases). The CDR3 has 15 amino acids. Germline lookup yields CDR1 LNHDA and CDR2 SQIVND (reference sequence). Trimming stripped 3 bases from V and 0 bases from J, with 12 bases between. The chain's CDR3 is CASSILSGVSYEQYF. CDR3 bases read: TGTGCCAGTAGTATTTTATCAGGGGTCTCCTACGAG.